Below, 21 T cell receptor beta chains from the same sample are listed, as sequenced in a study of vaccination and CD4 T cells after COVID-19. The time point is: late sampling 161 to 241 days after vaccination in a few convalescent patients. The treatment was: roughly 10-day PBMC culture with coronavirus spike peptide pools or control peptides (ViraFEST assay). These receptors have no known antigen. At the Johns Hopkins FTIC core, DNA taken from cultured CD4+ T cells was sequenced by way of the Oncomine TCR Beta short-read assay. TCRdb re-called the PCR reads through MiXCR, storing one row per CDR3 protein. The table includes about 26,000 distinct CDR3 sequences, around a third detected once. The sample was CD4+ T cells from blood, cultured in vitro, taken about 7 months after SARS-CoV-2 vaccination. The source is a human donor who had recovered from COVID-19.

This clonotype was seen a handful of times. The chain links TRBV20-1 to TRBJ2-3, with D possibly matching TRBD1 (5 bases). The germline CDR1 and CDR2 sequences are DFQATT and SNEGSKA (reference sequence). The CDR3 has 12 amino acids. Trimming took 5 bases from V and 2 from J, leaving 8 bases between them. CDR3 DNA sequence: TGCAGTGCTCCGGACAACACAGATACGCAGTATTTT. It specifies CSAPDNTDTQYF.

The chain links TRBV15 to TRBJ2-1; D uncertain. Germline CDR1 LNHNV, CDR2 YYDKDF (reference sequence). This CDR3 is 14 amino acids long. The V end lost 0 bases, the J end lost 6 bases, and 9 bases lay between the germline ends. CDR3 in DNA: TGTGCCACCAGCAGAGATCTTCTTGGCAATGAGCAGTTCTTC. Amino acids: CATSRDLLGNEQFF.

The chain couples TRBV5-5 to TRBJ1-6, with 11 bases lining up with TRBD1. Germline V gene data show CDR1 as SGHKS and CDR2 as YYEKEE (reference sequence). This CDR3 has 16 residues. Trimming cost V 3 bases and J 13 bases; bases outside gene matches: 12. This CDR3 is CASSSRTGGEWSPLHF. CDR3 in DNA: TGTGCCAGCAGCTCCCGGACAGGGGGCGAATGGTCCCCCCTCCACTTT.

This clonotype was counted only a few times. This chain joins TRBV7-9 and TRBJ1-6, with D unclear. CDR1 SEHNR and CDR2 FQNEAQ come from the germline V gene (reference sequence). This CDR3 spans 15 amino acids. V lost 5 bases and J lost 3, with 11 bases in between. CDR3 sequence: CASSADIDYNSPLHF. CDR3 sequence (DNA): TGTGCCAGCAGCGCTGACATTGACTATAATTCACCCCTCCACTTT.

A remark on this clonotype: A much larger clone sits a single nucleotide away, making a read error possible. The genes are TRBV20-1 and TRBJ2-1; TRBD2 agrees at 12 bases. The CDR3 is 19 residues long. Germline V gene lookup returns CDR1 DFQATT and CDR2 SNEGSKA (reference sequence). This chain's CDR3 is CGARERTSGVVGRGNEQFF. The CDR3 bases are TGCGGTGCTAGAGAAAGGACTAGCGGGGTCGTGGGGAGGGGCAATGAGCAGTTCTTC.

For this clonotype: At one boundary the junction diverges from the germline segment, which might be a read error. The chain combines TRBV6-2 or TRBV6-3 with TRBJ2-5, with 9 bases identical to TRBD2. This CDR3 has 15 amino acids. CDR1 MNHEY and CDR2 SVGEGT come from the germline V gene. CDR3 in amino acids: CASSRAGGLQGTQYF. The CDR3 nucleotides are TGTGCCAGCAGTAGAGCGGGAGGATTACAAGGGACCCAGTACTTC.

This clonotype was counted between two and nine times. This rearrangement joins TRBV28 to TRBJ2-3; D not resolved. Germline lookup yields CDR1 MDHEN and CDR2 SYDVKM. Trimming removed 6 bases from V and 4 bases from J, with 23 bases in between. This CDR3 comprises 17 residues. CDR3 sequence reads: CASRDSEEIESPDTQYF. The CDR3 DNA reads TGTGCCAGCAGGGATTCAGAGGAGATAGAATCTCCAGATACGCAGTATTTT.

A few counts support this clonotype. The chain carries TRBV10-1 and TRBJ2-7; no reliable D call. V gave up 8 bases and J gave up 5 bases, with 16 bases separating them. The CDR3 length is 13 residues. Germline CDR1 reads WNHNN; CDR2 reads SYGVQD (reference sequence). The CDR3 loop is CASPTGRAHEQYF. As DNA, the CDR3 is TGCGCCAGCCCTACCGGTAGGGCCCACGAGCAGTACTTC.

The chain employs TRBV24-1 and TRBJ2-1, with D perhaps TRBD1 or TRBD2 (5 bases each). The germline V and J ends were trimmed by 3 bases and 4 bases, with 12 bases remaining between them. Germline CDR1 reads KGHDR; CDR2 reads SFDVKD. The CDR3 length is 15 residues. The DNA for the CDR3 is TGTGCCACCAGTGATACCCGGGGCGGGTACAATGAGCAGTTCTTC. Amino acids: CATSDTRGGYNEQFF.

CDR3 sequence reads: CASSWGGDTEAFF. The CDR3 DNA is TGTGCCAGCAGCTGGGGGGGCGACACTGAAGCTTTCTTT. This rearrangement joins TRBV7-9 to TRBJ1-1; D possibly corresponds to TRBD1 (6 bases). The V gene lost 4 bases and the J gene lost 3 bases, with 9 bases spanning the gap. The CDR3 covers 13 residues. Per germline, CDR1 SEHNR and CDR2 FQNEAQ (reference sequence).

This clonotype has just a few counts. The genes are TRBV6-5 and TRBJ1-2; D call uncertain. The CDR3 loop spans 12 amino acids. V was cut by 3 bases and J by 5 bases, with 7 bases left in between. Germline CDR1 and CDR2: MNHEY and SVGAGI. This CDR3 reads CASSYGIYGYTF. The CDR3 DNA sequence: TGTGCCAGCAGTTATGGGATTTATGGCTACACCTTC.

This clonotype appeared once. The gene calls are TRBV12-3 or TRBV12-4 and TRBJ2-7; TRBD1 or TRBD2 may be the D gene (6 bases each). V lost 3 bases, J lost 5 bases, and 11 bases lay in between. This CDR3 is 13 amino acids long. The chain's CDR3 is CASSFIGGNEQYF. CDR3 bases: TGTGCCAGCAGTTTCATCGGGGGCAACGAGCAGTACTTC.

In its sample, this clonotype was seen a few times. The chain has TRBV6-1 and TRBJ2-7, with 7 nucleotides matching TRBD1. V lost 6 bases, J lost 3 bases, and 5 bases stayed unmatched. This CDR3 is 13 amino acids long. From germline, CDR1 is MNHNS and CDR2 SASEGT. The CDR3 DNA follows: TGTGCCAGCAGGGGGACAGAGATCTACGAGCAGTACTTC. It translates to CASRGTEIYEQYF.

CDR3 region: CASRSGYEQYF. CDR3 bases: TGTGCCAGCAGAAGCGGCTACGAGCAGTACTTC. The chain uses TRBV6-1 and TRBJ2-7; tentative D call: TRBD2 (5 bases). V lost 6 bases and J lost 3, with 6 bases in between. The CDR3 spans 11 residues. Germline V lookup: CDR1 MNHNS, CDR2 SASEGT.

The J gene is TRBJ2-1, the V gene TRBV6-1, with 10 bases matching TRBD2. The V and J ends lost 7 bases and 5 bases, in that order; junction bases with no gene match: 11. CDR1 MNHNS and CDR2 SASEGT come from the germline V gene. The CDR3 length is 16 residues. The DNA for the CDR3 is TGTGCCAGCACTAGAACCCTAGCGGGAGCCAACAATGAGCAGTTCTTC. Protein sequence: CASTRTLAGANNEQFF.

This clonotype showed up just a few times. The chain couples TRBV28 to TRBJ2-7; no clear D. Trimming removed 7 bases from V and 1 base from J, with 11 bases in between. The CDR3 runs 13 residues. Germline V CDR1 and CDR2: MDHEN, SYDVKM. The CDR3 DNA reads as TGTGCCAGCATATCCGGGTCTTCCTACGAGCAGTACTTC. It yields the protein CASISGSSYEQYF. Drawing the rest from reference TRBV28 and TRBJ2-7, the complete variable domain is DVKVTQSSRYLVKRTGEKVFLECVQDMDHENMFWYRQDPGLGLRLIYFSYDVKMKEKGDIPEGYSVSREKKERFSLILESASTNQTSMYLCASISGSSYEQYFGPGTRLTVT.

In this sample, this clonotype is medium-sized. The CDR3 sequence: CSATPTGGTEAFF. DNA for the CDR3: TGCAGTGCTACACCAACAGGCGGCACTGAAGCTTTCTTT. The V gene is TRBV20-1, the J gene TRBJ1-1, with D maybe TRBD1 (5 bases). From germline, CDR1 is DFQATT and CDR2 SNEGSKA (reference sequence). The CDR3 totals 13 residues. V was shortened by 4 bases and J by 4 bases, with 13 bases between the two germline ends.

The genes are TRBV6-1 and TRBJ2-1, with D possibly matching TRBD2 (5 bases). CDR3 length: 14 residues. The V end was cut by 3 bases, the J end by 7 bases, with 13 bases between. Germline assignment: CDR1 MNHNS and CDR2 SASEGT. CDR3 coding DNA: TGTGCCAGCAGTGACCCGGGAAATAAAAATGAGCAGTTCTTC. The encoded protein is CASSDPGNKNEQFF.

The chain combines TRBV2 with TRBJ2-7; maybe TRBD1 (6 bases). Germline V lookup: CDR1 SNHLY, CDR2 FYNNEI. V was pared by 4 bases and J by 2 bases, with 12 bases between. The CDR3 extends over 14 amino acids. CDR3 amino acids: CASSAETGAYEQYF. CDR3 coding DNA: TGTGCCAGCAGTGCGGAGACAGGAGCCTACGAGCAGTACTTC.

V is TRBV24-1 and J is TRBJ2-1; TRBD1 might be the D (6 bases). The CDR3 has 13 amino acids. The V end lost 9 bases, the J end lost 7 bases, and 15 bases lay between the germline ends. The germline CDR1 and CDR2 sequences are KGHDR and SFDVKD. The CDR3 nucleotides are TGTGCCACCGCCGGGACAATATGGAATGAGCAGTTCTTC. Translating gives CATAGTIWNEQFF.

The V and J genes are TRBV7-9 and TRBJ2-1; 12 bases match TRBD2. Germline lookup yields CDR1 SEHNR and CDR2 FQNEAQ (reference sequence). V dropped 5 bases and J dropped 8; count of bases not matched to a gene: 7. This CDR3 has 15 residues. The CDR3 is CASSDKTSGSYEQFF. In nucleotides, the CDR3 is TGTGCCAGCAGCGACAAGACTAGCGGGAGCTATGAGCAGTTCTTC.